This TCR beta chain was sequenced for a study of cytomegalovirus exposure and HLA in healthy donors. At the level of the study: Later, an analysis reported that the 110 or so validation repertoires had used the same platform as the roughly 700 first-cohort repertoires. The study, taken as a whole, reports: It was approximately 150 TCR beta chains that were listed as cytomegalovirus-associated.

On this clone itself: The antigen is undetermined.

Looked up from germline, CDR1 is MNHEY and CDR2 is SVGAGI. The CDR3 totals 14 residues. The V gene lost 1 base and the J gene lost 4 bases, with 9 bases spanning the gap. Clones were read by immunoSEQ multiplex PCR, and TCRdb kept only the in-frame ones, dropping some. The repertoire has over 110,000 clones, around 87% of them found once; the top ten carry around 10%. The rearrangement links TRBV6-5 to TRBJ2-3, with D possibly matching TRBD1 (5 bases). Sequencing used PBMCs. The receptor's source is a man between 18 and 29 years old in good health and CMV-seropositive. The CDR3 bases are TGTGCCAGCAGTTACTGGGTAGGGGCAGATACGCAGTATTTT. The encoded protein is CASSYWVGADTQYF.